The rows below give T cell receptor beta chains drawn from one sample of a study of blood T cell repertoires in COVID-19. Profiled with immunoSEQ multiplex PCR; TCRdb holds only in-frame clones, not every one. The sample records about 210,000 clones, almost 85% being singletons. Sequenced sample: peripheral blood. Source of these receptors: a woman aged 45 to 65 with active or convalescent COVID-19. CDR3s include the opening cysteine and the closing phenylalanine or tryptophan. Each record gives: D gene, clone size, J gene, V gene, CDR3 length, CDR3 protein, CDR3 DNA. A D gene is named only where the DNA matches it firmly. Part of the rows lack a size; the others show once, few, many or a class for expanded clones.

d_call: TRBD1; clone_size: -; j_call: TRBJ1-2; v_call: TRBV6-4; cdr3_length: 14; cdr3_aa: CASSENRQGYGYTF; cdr3_nt: TGTGCCAGCAGTGAGAATCGACAGGGCTATGGCTACACCTTC
d_call: TRBD1; clone_size: few; j_call: TRBJ1-2; v_call: TRBV5-8; cdr3_length: 16; cdr3_aa: CASSVASGTGNYGYTF; cdr3_nt: TGTGCCAGCAGCGTCGCGTCTGGGACAGGCAACTATGGCTACACCTTC
d_call: -; clone_size: few; j_call: TRBJ1-1; v_call: TRBV28; cdr3_length: 16; cdr3_aa: CASSLNLREKNTEAFF; cdr3_nt: TGTGCCAGCAGTTTAAATTTACGGGAAAAGAACACTGAAGCTTTCTTT
d_call: -; clone_size: -; j_call: TRBJ1-3; v_call: TRBV7-8; cdr3_length: 15; cdr3_aa: CASSFRGISGNTIYF; cdr3_nt: TGTGCCAGCAGCTTCCGGGGGATCTCTGGAAACACCATATATTTT
d_call: -; clone_size: -; j_call: TRBJ2-5; v_call: TRBV6-5; cdr3_length: 13; cdr3_aa: CASSPLRGGTQYF; cdr3_nt: TGTGCCAGCAGCCCCCTCCGAGGGGGGACCCAGTACTTC
d_call: -; clone_size: once; j_call: TRBJ1-4; v_call: TRBV15; cdr3_length: 17; cdr3_aa: CATSTRGEGATNEKLFF; cdr3_nt: TGTGCCACCAGCACACGGGGGGAGGGAGCAACTAATGAAAAACTGTTTTTT
d_call: -; clone_size: -; j_call: TRBJ2-3; v_call: TRBV19; cdr3_length: 13; cdr3_aa: CASSPQGTDTQYF; cdr3_nt: TGTGCCAGTAGCCCCCAGGGAACAGATACGCAGTATTTT
d_call: -; clone_size: medium-sized; j_call: TRBJ2-5; v_call: TRBV2; cdr3_length: 15; cdr3_aa: CASFVPTDWQETQYF; cdr3_nt: TGTGCCAGCTTCGTCCCCACCGACTGGCAAGAGACCCAGTACTTC
d_call: -; clone_size: -; j_call: TRBJ1-1; v_call: TRBV7-9; cdr3_length: 13; cdr3_aa: CASSGTGPPEAFF; cdr3_nt: TGTGCCAGCAGCGGTACAGGGCCTCCTGAAGCTTTCTTT
d_call: -; clone_size: once; j_call: TRBJ2-3; v_call: TRBV5-1; cdr3_length: 14; cdr3_aa: CASSLGGSTDTQYF; cdr3_nt: TGCGCCAGCAGCTTAGGAGGTAGCACAGATACGCAGTATTTT
d_call: TRBD2; clone_size: -; j_call: TRBJ2-3; v_call: TRBV6-5; cdr3_length: 15; cdr3_aa: CASRSLAGGTDTQYF; cdr3_nt: TGTGCCAGCAGATCCCTAGCGGGAGGGACAGATACGCAGTATTTT
d_call: TRBD1; clone_size: -; j_call: TRBJ2-3; v_call: TRBV9; cdr3_length: 16; cdr3_aa: CASSIQGRGSTDTQYF; cdr3_nt: TGTGCCAGCAGCATACAGGGGCGCGGGAGCACAGATACGCAGTATTTT
d_call: TRBD2; clone_size: few; j_call: TRBJ2-6; v_call: TRBV6-5; cdr3_length: 15; cdr3_aa: CASSLAGDGANVLTF; cdr3_nt: TGTGCCAGCAGTTTAGCGGGAGATGGGGCCAACGTCCTGACTTTC
d_call: TRBD1; clone_size: -; j_call: TRBJ1-2; v_call: TRBV5-1; cdr3_length: 15; cdr3_aa: CASSFRTGSMDGYTF; cdr3_nt: TGCGCCAGCAGCTTTAGGACAGGGTCTATGGATGGCTACACCTTC
d_call: -; clone_size: few; j_call: TRBJ2-3; v_call: TRBV11-1; cdr3_length: 13; cdr3_aa: CASSLVSRSVQYF; cdr3_nt: TGTGCCAGCAGCTTGGTATCACGTAGCGTGCAGTATTTT
d_call: -; clone_size: -; j_call: TRBJ1-6; v_call: TRBV28; cdr3_length: 14; cdr3_aa: CASRLYRETSPLHF; cdr3_nt: TGTGCCAGCAGACTTTACAGGGAAACTTCACCCCTCCACTTT
d_call: -; clone_size: once; j_call: TRBJ2-7; v_call: TRBV10-3; cdr3_length: 13; cdr3_aa: CAISVTGSAEQYF; cdr3_nt: TGTGCCATCAGTGTAACAGGGAGCGCCGAGCAGTACTTC
d_call: TRBD1; clone_size: -; j_call: TRBJ1-2; v_call: TRBV28; cdr3_length: 16; cdr3_aa: CASLQAKYGTVGGYTF; cdr3_nt: TGTGCCAGCCTTCAGGCCAAATACGGGACAGTTGGTGGCTACACCTTC
d_call: TRBD2; clone_size: -; j_call: TRBJ2-2; v_call: TRBV27; cdr3_length: 15; cdr3_aa: CASSRGLQNTGELFF; cdr3_nt: TGTGCCAGCAGCCGGGGACTACAGAACACCGGGGAGCTGTTTTTT
d_call: -; clone_size: -; j_call: TRBJ1-6; v_call: TRBV5-6; cdr3_length: 14; cdr3_aa: CASSLGVRNSPLHF; cdr3_nt: TGTGCCAGCAGCTTAGGGGTAAGAAATTCACCCCTCCACTTT
d_call: -; clone_size: -; j_call: TRBJ1-4; v_call: TRBV7-9; cdr3_length: 18; cdr3_aa: CASSLGGIFAAANEKLFF; cdr3_nt: TGTGCCAGCAGCTTGGGCGGGATCTTCGCAGCGGCTAATGAAAAACTGTTTTTT
d_call: -; clone_size: -; j_call: TRBJ1-2; v_call: TRBV9; cdr3_length: 15; cdr3_aa: CASSVGRAPSYGYTF; cdr3_nt: TGTGCCAGCAGCGTAGGGAGGGCCCCTAGCTATGGCTACACCTTC
d_call: -; clone_size: -; j_call: TRBJ2-1; v_call: TRBV10-2; cdr3_length: 11; cdr3_aa: CASSVQNEQFF; cdr3_nt: TGCGCCAGCAGTGTCCAGAATGAGCAGTTCTTC
d_call: TRBD2; clone_size: once; j_call: TRBJ2-2; v_call: TRBV29-1; cdr3_length: 15; cdr3_aa: CSVQELAGNTGELFF; cdr3_nt: TGCAGCGTCCAGGAACTAGCGGGGAACACCGGGGAGCTGTTTTTT
d_call: TRBD1; clone_size: -; j_call: TRBJ1-1; v_call: TRBV5-1; cdr3_length: 16; cdr3_aa: CASSLSQGAGVTEAFF; cdr3_nt: TGCGCCAGCAGCTTGTCACAGGGGGCGGGTGTAACTGAAGCTTTCTTT
d_call: -; clone_size: -; j_call: TRBJ2-5; v_call: TRBV18; cdr3_length: 16; cdr3_aa: CASSPLSGSSLETQYF; cdr3_nt: TGTGCCAGCTCACCGCTATCCGGGTCGTCCCTCGAGACCCAGTACTTC
d_call: -; clone_size: few; j_call: TRBJ1-2; v_call: TRBV6-5; cdr3_length: 14; cdr3_aa: CASRNSGENYGYTF; cdr3_nt: TGTGCCAGCAGGAACTCAGGGGAGAACTATGGCTACACCTTC
d_call: -; clone_size: -; j_call: TRBJ1-1; v_call: TRBV15; cdr3_length: 15; cdr3_aa: CATSRAFLQATEAFF; cdr3_nt: TGTGCCACCAGCAGAGCTTTTCTTCAGGCTACGGAAGCTTTCTTT
d_call: -; clone_size: -; j_call: TRBJ1-1; v_call: TRBV12-3/TRBV12-4; cdr3_length: 13; cdr3_aa: CASSLGGPTEAFF; cdr3_nt: TGTGCCAGCAGTTTAGGAGGCCCCACTGAAGCTTTCTTT
d_call: TRBD1; clone_size: once; j_call: TRBJ2-5; v_call: TRBV6-2/TRBV6-3; cdr3_length: 14; cdr3_aa: CASSSGGHTETQYF; cdr3_nt: TGTGCCAGCAGTTCAGGGGGACATACGGAGACCCAGTACTTC
d_call: -; clone_size: -; j_call: TRBJ2-7; v_call: TRBV7-9; cdr3_length: 14; cdr3_aa: CASSLSGGNNEQYF; cdr3_nt: TGTGCCAGCAGCTTATCTGGGGGCAATAACGAGCAGTACTTC
d_call: -; clone_size: -; j_call: TRBJ2-7; v_call: TRBV28; cdr3_length: 16; cdr3_aa: CASSFSTSPFAYEQYF; cdr3_nt: TGTGCCAGCAGTTTTAGTACTAGCCCCTTTGCCTACGAGCAGTACTTC